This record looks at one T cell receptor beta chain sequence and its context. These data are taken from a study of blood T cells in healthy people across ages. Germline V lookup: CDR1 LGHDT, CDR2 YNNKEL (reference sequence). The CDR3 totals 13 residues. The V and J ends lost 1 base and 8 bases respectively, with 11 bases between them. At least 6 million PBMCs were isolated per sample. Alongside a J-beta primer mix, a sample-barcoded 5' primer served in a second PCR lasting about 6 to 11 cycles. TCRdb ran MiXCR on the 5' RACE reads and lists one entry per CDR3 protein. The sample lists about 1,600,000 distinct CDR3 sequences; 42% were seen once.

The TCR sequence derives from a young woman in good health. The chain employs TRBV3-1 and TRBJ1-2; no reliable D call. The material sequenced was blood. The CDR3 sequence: CASSQVLAGGYTF. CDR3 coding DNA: TGTGCCAGCAGCCAAGTTTTGGCCGGAGGCTACACCTTC.